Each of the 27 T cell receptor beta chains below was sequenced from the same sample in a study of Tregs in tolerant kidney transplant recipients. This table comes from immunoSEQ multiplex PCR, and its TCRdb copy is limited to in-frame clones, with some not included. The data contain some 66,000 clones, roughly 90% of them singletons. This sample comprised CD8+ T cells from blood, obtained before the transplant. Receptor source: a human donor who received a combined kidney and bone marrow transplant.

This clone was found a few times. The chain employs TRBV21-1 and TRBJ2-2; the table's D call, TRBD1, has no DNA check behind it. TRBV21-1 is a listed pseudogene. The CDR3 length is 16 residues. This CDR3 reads CASSVLAHVPTGELFF. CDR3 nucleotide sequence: TGTGCCAGCTCTGTCCTGGCTCATGTACCCACCGGGGAGCTGTTTTTT.

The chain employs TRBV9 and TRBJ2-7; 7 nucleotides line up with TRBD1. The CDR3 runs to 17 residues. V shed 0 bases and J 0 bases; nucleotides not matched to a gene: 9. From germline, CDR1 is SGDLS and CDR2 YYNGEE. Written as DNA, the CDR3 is TGTGCCAGCAGCGTAGACAGGGGCTGGTCCCTCTCCTACGAGCAGTACTTC. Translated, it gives CASSVDRGWSLSYEQYF.

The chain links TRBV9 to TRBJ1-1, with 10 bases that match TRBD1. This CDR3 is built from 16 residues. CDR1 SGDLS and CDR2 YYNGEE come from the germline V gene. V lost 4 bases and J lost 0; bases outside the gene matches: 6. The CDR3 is CASSPGTGVMNTEAFF. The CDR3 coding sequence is TGTGCCAGCAGCCCTGGGACAGGGGTCATGAACACTGAAGCTTTCTTT. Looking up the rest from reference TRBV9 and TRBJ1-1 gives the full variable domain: DSGVTQTPKHLITATGQRVTLRCSPRSGDLSVYWYQQSLDQGLQFLIQYYNGEERAKGNILERFSAQQFPDLHSELNLSSLELGDSALYFCASSPGTGVMNTEAFFGQGTRLTVV.

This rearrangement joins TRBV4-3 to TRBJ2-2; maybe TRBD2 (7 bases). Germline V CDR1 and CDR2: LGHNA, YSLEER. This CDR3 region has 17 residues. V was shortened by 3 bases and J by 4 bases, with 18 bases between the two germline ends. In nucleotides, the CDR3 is TGCGCCAGCAGCCATGGCCCTGGGGGGGGGCTCACCGGGGAGCTGTTTTTT. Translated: CASSHGPGGGLTGELFF.

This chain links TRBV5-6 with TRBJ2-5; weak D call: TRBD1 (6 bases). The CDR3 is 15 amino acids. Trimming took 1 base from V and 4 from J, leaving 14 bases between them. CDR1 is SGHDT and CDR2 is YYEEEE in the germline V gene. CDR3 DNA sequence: TGTGCCAGCAGCTTGAGGGGTTGGGGGCGAGAGACCCAGTACTTC. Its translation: CASSLRGWGRETQYF. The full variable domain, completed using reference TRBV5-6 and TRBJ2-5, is DAGVTQSPTHLIKTRGQQVTLRCSPKSGHDTVSWYQQALGQGPQFIFQYYEEEERQRGNFPDRFSGHQFPNYSSELNVNALLLGDSALYLCASSLRGWGRETQYFGPGTRLLVL.

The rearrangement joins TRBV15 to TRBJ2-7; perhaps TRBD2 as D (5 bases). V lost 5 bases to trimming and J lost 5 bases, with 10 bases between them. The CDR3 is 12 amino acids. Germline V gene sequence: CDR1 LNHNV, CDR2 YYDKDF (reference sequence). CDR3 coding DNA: TGTGCCACCAGCTCGGGCGGGCACGAGCAGTACTTC. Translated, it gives CATSSGGHEQYF.

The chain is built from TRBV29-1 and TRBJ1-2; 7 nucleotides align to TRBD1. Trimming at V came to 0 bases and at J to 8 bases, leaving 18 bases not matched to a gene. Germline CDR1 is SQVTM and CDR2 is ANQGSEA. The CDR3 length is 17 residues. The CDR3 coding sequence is TGCAGCGTTGAAGATGTCCTACAATCGGGGGACAGTTGGGGCTACACCTTC. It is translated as CSVEDVLQSGDSWGYTF.

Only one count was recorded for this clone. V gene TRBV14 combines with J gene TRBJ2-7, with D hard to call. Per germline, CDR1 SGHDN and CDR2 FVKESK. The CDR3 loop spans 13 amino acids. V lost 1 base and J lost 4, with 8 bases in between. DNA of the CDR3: TGTGCCAGCAGCCAAGTTGGGCCATACGAGCAGTACTTC. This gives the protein CASSQVGPYEQYF.

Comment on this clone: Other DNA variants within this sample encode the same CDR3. The CDR3 DNA reads TGCGCCAGCAGCTTAGCGGGGACCGGGGAGCTGTTTTTT. Translated: CASSLAGTGELFF. The chain is built from TRBV5-1 and TRBJ2-2, with TRBD2 identical over 7 bases. This CDR3 comprises 13 residues. With 2 bases clipped from V and 5 bases from J, the junction kept 0 bases outside the gene matches. Per germline, CDR1 SGHRS and CDR2 YFSETQ.

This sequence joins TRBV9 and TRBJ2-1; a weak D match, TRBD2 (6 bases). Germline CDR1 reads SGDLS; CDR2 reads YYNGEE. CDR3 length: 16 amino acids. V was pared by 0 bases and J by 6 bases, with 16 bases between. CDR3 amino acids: CASSVAGLRRVNEQFF. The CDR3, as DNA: TGTGCCAGCAGCGTAGCCGGTCTTAGGAGGGTCAATGAGCAGTTCTTC.

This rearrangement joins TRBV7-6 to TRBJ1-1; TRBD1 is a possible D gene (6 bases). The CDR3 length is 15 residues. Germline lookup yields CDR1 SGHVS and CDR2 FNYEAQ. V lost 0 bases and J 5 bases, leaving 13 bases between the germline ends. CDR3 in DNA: TGTGCCAGCAGCTTAGCAAGCGGGGGGCGAACTGAAGCTTTCTTT. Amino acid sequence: CASSLASGGRTEAFF. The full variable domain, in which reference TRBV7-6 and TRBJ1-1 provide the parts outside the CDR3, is GAGVSQSPRYKVTKRGQDVALRCDPISGHVSLYWYRQALGQGPEFLTYFNYEAQQDKSGLPNDRFSAERPEGSISTLTIQRTEQRDSAMYRCASSLASGGRTEAFFGQGTRLTVV.

CDR3 coding DNA: TGTGCCAGCAGCTTTGGCAGGGGGCGCGAGCAGTACTTC. Residues: CASSFGRGREQYF. The J gene is TRBJ2-7, the V gene TRBV5-6; 8 bases are a match to TRBD1. Germline values: CDR1 SGHDT, CDR2 YYEEEE. The V and J ends lost 2 bases and 6 bases, in that order; junction bases with no gene match: 4. The CDR3 runs 13 residues.

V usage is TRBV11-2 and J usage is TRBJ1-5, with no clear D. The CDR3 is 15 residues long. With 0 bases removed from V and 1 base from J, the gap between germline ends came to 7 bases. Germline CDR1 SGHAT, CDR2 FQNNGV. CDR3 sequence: CASSLDSESNQPQHF. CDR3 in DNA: TGTGCCAGCAGCTTAGATTCGGAGAGCAATCAGCCCCAGCATTTT.

CDR3 nucleotides: TGTGCCAGCAGCCCTTGGGACAGGGATGAGGACACTGAAGCTTTCTTT. Translated: CASSPWDRDEDTEAFF. The chain employs TRBV11-2 and TRBJ1-1; TRBD1 agrees at 9 bases. Germline lookup yields CDR1 SGHAT and CDR2 FQNNGV. This CDR3 spans 16 amino acids. V lost 5 bases to trimming and J lost 3 bases; unmatched junction nucleotides: 10.

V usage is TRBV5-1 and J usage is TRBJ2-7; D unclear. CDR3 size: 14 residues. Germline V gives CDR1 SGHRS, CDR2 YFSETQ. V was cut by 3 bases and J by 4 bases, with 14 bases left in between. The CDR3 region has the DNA TGCGCCAGCAGCTCCCAATCACGCGAGTACGAGCAGTACTTC. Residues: CASSSQSREYEQYF.

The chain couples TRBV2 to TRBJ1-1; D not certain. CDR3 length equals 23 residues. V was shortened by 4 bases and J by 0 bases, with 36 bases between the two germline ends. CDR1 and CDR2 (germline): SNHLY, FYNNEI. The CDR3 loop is CASSGEVAPRISPGRLMNTEAFF. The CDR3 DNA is TGTGCCAGCAGTGGGGAGGTCGCCCCGCGGATTAGCCCCGGACGGCTGATGAACACTGAAGCTTTCTTT.

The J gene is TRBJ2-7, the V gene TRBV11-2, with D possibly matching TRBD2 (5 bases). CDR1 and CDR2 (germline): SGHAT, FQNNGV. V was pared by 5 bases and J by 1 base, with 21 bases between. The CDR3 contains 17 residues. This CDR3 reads CASSLLGSVLSSYEQYF. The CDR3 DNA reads TGTGCCAGCAGCCTTCTAGGGAGCGTCCTATCTTCCTACGAGCAGTACTTC.

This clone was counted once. In DNA form, the CDR3 reads TGTGCCAGCAGCTTTAGTGTGCGGGAGGGCCGGGAGACCCAGTACTTC. This translates into CASSFSVREGRETQYF. The chain combines TRBV7-9 with TRBJ2-5, with 9 bases aligning to TRBD2. Germline V gene data show CDR1 as SEHNR and CDR2 as FQNEAQ (reference sequence). Germline trimming cut 3 bases from V and 5 bases from J; bases unmatched to any gene: 10. The CDR3 runs 16 residues.

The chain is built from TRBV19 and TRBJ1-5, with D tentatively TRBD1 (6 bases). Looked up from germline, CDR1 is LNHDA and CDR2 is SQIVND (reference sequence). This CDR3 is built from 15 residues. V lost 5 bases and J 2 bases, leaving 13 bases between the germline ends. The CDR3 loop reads CASSPGSGGNQPQHF. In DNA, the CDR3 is TGTGCCAGTAGTCCGGGGTCAGGGGGCAATCAGCCCCAGCATTTT. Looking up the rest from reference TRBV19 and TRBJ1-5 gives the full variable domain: DGGITQSPKYLFRKEGQNVTLSCEQNLNHDAMYWYRQDPGQGLRLIYYSQIVNDFQKGDIAEGYSVSREKKESFPLTVTSAQKNPTAFYLCASSPGSGGNQPQHFGDGTRLSIL.

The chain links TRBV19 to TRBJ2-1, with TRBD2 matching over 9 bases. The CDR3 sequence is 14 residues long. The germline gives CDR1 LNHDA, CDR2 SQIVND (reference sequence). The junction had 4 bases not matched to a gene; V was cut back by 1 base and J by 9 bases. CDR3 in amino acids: CASSIGTSELEQFF. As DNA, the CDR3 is TGTGCCAGTAGTATAGGGACTAGCGAGCTTGAGCAGTTCTTC.

The CDR3 DNA reads as TGTGCCAGCAGTGCGCTAGGTGTGGATGAGCAGTTCTTC. Its translation: CASSALGVDEQFF. The chain uses TRBV6-5 and TRBJ2-1; D gene unclear. Germline CDR1 reads MNHEY; CDR2 reads SVGAGI. V shed 5 bases and J shed 8 bases, with 13 bases lying between them. This CDR3 is 13 amino acids long.

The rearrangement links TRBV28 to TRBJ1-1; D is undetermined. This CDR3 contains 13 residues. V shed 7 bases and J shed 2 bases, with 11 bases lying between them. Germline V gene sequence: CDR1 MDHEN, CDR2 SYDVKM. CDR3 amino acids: CASTRVSNTEAFF. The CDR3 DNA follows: TGTGCCAGCACCCGGGTCAGCAACACTGAAGCTTTCTTT.

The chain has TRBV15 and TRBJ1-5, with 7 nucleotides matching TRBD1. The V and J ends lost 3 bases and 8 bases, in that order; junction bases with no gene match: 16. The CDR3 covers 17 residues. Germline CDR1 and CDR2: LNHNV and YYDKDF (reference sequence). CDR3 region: CATSRNIRQGDREPQHF. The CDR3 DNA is TGTGCCACCAGCAGGAATATTCGACAGGGAGATAGGGAGCCCCAGCATTTT.

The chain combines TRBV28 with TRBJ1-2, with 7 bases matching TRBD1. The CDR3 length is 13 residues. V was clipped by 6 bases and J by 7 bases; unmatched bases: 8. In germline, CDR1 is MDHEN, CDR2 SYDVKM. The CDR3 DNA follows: TGTGCCAGCAGCCTCGACAGGGTGGGTGGCTACACCTTC. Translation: CASSLDRVGGYTF.

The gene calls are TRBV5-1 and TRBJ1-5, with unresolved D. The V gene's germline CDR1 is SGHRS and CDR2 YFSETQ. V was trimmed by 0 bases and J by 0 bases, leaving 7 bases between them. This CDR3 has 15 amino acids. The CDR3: CASSLDSSSNQPQHF. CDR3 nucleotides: TGCGCCAGCAGCTTGGACAGTTCTAGCAATCAGCCCCAGCATTTT.

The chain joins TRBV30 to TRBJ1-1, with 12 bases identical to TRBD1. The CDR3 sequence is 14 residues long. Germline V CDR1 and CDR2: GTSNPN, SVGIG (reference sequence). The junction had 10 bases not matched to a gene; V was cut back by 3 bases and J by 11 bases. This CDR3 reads CAWSDEGTGGLAFF. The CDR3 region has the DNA TGTGCCTGGAGCGATGAGGGGACAGGGGGCTTGGCTTTCTTT. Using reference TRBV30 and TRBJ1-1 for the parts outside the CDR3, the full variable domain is SQTIHQWPATLVQPVGSPLSLECTVEGTSNPNLYWYRQAAGRGLQLLFYSVGIGQISSEVPQNLSASRPQDRQFILSSKKLLLSDSGFYLCAWSDEGTGGLAFFGQGTRLTVV.

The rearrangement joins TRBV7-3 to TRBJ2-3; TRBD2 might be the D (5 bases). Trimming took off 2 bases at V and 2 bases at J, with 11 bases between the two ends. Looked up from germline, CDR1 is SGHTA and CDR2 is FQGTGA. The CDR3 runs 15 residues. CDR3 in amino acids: CASSLLPGYTDTQYF. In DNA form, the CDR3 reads TGTGCCAGCAGCTTACTTCCGGGATACACAGATACGCAGTATTTT.